Sequencing of this T cell receptor beta chain was carried out in a study of regulatory T cells in long-lasting Graves disease. General study points: The small sample size may have reduced accuracy. TCR diversity was lower in persistent Graves' patients than in newly diagnosed ones.

From RNA extracted from PBMCs, the TCR library was made. It was by American Thyroid Association guidelines that Graves' disease was diagnosed. In TCRdb, the reads were re-called with MiXCR into one record per CDR3 protein. This table has over 750 distinct CDR3 sequences, about 79% appearing once. Concerning this clonotype: No antigen is known for it.

The clonotype originates from a female donor with Graves disease. The sample consisted of peripheral blood mononuclear cells (PBMCs), taken with antithyroid drug treatment, in newly diagnosed or persistent Graves disease (not recorded which).

The CDR3 reads CASSLALSRPGLIAFF. The CDR3 DNA sequence: TGTGCCAGCAGCTTAGCCCTGTCTCGTCCCGGGCTAATAGCTTTCTTT. The chain employs TRBV11-1 and TRBJ1-1; D unclear. The CDR3 has 16 residues. The V end was cut by 0 bases, the J end by 10 bases, with 21 bases between. The germline V gene encodes CDR1 SGHAT and CDR2 FQDESV (reference sequence).